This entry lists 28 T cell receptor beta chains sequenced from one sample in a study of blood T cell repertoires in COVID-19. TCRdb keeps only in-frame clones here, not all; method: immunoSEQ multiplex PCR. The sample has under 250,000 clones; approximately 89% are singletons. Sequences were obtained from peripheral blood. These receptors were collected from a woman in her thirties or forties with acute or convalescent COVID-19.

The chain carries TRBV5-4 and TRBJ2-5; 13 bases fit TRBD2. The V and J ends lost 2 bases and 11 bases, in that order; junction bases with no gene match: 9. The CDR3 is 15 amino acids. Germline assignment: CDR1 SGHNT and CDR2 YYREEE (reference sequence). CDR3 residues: CASSFTTSGGAQQYF. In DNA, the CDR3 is TGTGCCAGCAGCTTTACAACTAGCGGGGGGGCCCAACAGTACTTC.

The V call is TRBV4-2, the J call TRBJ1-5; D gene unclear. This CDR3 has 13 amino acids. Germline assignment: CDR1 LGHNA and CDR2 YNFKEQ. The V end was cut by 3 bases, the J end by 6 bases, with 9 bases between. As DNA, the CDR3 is TGTGCCAGCAGCCAGGTCAACACTCAGCCCCAGCATTTT. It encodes CASSQVNTQPQHF.

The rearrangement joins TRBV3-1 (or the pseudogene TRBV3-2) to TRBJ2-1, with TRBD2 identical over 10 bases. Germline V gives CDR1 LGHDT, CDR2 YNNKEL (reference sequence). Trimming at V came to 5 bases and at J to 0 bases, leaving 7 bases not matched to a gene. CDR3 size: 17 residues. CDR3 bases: TGTGCCAGCAGCGTTACTAGCGGGGCGAGCTCCTACAATGAGCAGTTCTTC. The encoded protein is CASSVTSGASSYNEQFF.

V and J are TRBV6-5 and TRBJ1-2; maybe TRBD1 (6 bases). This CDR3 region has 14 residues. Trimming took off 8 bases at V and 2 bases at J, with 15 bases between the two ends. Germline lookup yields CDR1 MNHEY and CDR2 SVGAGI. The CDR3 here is CASGEYRANYGYTF. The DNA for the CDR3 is TGTGCCAGCGGGGAATACAGGGCCAACTATGGCTACACCTTC.

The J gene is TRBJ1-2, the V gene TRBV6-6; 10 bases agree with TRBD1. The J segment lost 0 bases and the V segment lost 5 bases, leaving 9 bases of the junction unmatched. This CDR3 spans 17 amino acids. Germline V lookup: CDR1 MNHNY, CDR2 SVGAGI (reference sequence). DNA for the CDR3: TGTGCCAGCAGTCCAAATCGGGACAGGGGAGCTAACTATGGCTACACCTTC. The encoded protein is CASSPNRDRGANYGYTF.

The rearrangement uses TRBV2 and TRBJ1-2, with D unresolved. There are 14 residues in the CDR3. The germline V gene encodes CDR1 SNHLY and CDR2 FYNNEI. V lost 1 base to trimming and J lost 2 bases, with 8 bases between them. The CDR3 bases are TGTGCCAGCAGTGAAGAATGGGCCAACTATGGCTACACCTTC. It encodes CASSEEWANYGYTF.

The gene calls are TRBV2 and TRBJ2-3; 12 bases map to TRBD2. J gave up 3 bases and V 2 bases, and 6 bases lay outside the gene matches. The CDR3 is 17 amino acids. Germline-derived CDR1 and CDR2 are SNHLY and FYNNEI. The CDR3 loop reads CASSERQGTSGTDTQYF. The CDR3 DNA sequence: TGTGCCAGCAGTGAAAGGCAAGGGACTAGCGGGACAGATACGCAGTATTTT.

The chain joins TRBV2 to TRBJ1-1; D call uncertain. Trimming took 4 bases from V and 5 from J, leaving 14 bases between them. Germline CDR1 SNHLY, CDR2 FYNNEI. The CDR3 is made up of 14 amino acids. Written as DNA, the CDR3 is TGTGCCAGCAGTGTATCCCGGGGAGAGACTGAAGCTTTCTTT. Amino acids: CASSVSRGETEAFF.

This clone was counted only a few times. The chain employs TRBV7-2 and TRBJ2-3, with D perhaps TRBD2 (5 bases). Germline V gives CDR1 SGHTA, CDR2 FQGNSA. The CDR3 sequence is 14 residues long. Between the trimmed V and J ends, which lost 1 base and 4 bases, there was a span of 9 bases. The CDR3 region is CASSLVRDPDTQYF. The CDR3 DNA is TGTGCCAGCAGCTTAGTTCGGGATCCAGATACGCAGTATTTT.

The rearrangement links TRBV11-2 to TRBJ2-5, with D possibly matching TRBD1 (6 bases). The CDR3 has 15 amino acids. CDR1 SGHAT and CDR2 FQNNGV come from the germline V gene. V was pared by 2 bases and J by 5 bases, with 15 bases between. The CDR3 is CASSLIQGRVETQYF. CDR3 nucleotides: TGTGCCAGCAGCTTAATACAGGGTCGGGTCGAGACCCAGTACTTC.

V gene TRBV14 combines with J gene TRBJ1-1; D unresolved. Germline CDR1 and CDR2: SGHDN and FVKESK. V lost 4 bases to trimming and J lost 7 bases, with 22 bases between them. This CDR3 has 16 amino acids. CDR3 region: CASSRLDTPIFGEAFF. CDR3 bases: TGTGCCAGCAGCCGATTAGACACTCCTATTTTCGGTGAAGCTTTCTTT. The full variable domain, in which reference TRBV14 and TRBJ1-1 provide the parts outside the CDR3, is EAGVTQFPSHSVIEKGQTVTLRCDPISGHDNLYWYRRVMGKEIKFLLHFVKESKQDESGMPNNRFLAERTGGTYSTLKVQPAELEDSGVYFCASSRLDTPIFGEAFFGQGTRLTVV.

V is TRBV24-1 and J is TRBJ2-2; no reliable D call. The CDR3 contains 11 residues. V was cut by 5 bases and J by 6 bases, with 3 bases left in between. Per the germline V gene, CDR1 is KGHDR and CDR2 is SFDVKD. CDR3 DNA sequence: TGTGCCACCAGTGCTGCCGGGGAGCTGTTTTTT. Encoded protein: CATSAAGELFF.

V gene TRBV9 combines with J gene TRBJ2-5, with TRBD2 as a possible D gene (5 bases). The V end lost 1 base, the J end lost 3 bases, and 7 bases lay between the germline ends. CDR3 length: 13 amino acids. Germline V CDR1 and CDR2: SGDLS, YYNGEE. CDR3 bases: TGTGCCAGCAGCGTACACGGGGAAGAGACCCAGTACTTC. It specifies CASSVHGEETQYF.

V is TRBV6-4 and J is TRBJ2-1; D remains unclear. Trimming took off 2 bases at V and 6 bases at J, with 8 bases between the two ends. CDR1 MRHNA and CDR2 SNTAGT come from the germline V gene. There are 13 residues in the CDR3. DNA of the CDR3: TGTGCCAGCAGTGACGGAGACTTCAATGAGCAGTTCTTC. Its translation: CASSDGDFNEQFF.

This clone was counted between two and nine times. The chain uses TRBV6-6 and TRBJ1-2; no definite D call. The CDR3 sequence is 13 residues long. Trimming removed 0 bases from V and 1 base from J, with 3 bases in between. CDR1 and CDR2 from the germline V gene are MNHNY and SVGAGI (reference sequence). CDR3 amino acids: CASSYSYNYGYTF. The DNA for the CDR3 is TGTGCCAGCAGTTACTCTTATAACTATGGCTACACCTTC.

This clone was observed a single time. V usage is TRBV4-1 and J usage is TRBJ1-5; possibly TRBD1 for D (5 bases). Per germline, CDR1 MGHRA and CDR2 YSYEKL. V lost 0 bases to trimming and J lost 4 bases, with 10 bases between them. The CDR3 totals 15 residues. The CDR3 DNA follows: TGCGCCAGCAGCCAAGATTTGACAGTTAATCAGCCCCAGCATTTT. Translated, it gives CASSQDLTVNQPQHF.

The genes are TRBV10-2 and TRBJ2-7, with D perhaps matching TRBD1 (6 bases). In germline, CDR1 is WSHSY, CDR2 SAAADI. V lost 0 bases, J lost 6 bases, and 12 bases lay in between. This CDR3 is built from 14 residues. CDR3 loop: CASSESRGWVEQYV. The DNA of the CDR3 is TGCGCCAGCAGTGAGTCAAGGGGGTGGGTCGAGCAGTACGTC.

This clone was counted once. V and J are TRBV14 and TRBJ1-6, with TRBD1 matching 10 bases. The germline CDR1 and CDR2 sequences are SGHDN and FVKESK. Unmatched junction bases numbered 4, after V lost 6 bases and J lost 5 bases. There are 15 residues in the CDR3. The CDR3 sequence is CASRLGQGNNSPLHF. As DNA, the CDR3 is TGTGCCAGCAGACTGGGACAGGGGAATAATTCACCCCTCCACTTT.

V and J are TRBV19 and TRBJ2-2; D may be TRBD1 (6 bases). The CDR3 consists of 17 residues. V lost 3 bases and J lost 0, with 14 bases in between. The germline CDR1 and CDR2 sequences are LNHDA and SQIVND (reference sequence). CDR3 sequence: CASSIFRTASNTGELFF. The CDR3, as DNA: TGTGCCAGTAGTATTTTCAGGACAGCCTCGAACACCGGGGAGCTGTTTTTT.

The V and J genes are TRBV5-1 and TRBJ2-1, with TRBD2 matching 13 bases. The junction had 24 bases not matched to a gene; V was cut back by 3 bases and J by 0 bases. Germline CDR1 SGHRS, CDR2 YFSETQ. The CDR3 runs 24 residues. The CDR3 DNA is TGCGCCAGCAGCTCGACTAGACAACCGGTGGGACTAGCGGGGCTTCTGAGCTCCTACAATGAGCAGTTCTTC. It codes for CASSSTRQPVGLAGLLSSYNEQFF.

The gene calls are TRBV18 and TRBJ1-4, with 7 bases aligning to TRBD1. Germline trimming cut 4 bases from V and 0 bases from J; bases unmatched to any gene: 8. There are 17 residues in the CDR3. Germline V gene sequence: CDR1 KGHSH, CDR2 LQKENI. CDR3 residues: CASSLSDRVATNEKLFF. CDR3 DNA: TGTGCCAGCTCACTTTCCGACAGGGTTGCAACTAATGAAAAACTGTTTTTT.

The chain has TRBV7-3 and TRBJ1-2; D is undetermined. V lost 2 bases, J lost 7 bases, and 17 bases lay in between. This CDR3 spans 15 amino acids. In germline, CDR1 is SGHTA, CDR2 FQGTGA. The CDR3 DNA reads TGTGCCAGCAGCTTACATCACGGGGAGGGCTTTGGCTACACCTTC. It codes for CASSLHHGEGFGYTF.

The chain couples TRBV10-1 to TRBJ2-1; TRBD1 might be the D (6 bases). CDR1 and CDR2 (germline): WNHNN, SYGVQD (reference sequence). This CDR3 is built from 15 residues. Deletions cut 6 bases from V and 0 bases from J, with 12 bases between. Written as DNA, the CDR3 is TGCGCCAGCAGCGGGGACATCTACTCCTACAATGAGCAGTTCTTC. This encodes CASSGDIYSYNEQFF.

CDR3 DNA sequence: TGTGCCAGCTCATTACAGGGAGAGAGTAGCTACGAGCAGTACGTC. Translated: CASSLQGESSYEQYV. This chain links TRBV18 with TRBJ2-7; TRBD1 is a possible D gene (6 bases). Trimming removed 5 bases at V and 3 bases at J, with 17 bases between. The CDR3 has 15 residues. The V gene's germline CDR1 is KGHSH and CDR2 LQKENI.

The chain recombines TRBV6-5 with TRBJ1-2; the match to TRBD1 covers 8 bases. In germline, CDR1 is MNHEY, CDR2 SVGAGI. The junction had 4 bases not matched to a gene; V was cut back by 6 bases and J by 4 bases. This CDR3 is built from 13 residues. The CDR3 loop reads CASSFDRGYGYTF. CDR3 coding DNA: TGTGCCAGCAGCTTCGACAGGGGCTATGGCTACACCTTC.

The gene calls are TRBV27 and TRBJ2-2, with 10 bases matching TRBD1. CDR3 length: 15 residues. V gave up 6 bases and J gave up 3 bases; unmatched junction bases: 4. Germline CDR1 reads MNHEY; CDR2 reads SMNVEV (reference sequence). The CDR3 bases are TGTGCCAGCAGACGGACAGGGGGGGACACCGGGGAGCTGTTTTTT. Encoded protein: CASRRTGGDTGELFF.

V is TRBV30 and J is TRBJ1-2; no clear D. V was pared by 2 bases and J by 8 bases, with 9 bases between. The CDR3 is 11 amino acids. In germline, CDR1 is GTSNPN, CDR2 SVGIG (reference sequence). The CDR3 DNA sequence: TGTGCCTGGAGTCCCCCGCGGGGCTACACCTTC. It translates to CAWSPPRGYTF.

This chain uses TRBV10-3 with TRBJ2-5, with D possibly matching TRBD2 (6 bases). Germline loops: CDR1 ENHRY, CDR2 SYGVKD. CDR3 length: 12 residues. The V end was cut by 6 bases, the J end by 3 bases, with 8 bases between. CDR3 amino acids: CAISGTEETQYF. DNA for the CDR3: TGTGCCATCAGCGGGACTGAAGAGACCCAGTACTTC.